This entry is about one T cell receptor beta chain. This sample was included in a study of blood T cell repertoires in COVID-19. In the study overall: Nucleic acid was either cDNA or gDNA, and it came from T cells, B-cell-depleted T cells, or PBMCs.

J lost 5 bases, V lost 2 bases, and 10 bases had no gene match. Germline CDR1 MNHEY, CDR2 SVGEGT. CDR3 length: 18 residues. Two negative PCRs, clearance, or symptom resolution characterized the recovered Cohort 3 donors. Produced via immunoSEQ multiplex PCR; TCRdb's table is partial and in-frame only. The sample has about 350,000 clones, about 90% seen once; the top ten hold more than 0.8%. The sequenced sample was PBMCs or T cells enriched from blood (not recorded which). This chain joins TRBV6-2 or TRBV6-3 and TRBJ1-6; 9 nucleotides line up with TRBD1. This TCR was sampled from a woman in her thirties who had recovered from COVID-19. CDR3 DNA: TGTGCCAGCAGTTACCCGAGGCCCTGGACAGGGGATAATTCACCCCTCCACTTT. As protein: CASSYPRPWTGDNSPLHF.